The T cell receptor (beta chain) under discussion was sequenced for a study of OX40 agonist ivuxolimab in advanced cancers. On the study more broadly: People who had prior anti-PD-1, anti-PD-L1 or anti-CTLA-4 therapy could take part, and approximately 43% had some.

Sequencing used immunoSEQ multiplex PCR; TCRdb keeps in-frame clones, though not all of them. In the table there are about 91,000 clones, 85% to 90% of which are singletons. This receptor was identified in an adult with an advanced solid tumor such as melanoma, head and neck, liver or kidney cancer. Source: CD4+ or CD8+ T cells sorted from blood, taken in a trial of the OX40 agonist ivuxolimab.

Here the CDR3 DNA reads TGTGCCAGCTCACCCCCTAGCGGGAGCAGGGATACGCAGTATTTT. Encoded protein: CASSPPSGSRDTQYF. This chain links TRBV18 with TRBJ2-3; 10 positions agree with TRBD2. Unmatched junction bases numbered 6, after V lost 3 bases and J lost 6 bases. This CDR3 spans 15 amino acids. CDR1 and CDR2 (germline): KGHSH, LQKENI.